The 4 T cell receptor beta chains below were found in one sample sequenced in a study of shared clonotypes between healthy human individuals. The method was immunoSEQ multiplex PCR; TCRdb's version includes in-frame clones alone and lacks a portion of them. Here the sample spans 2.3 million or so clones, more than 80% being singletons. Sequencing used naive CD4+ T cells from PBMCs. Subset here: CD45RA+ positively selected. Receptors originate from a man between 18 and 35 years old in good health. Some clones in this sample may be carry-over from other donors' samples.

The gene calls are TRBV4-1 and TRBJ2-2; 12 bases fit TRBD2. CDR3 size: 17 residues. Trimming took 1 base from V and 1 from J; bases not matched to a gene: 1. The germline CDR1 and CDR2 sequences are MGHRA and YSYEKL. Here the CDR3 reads CASSQGGLAGNTGELFF. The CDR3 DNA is TGCGCCAGCAGCCAAGGGGGACTAGCGGGGAACACCGGGGAGCTGTTTTTT.

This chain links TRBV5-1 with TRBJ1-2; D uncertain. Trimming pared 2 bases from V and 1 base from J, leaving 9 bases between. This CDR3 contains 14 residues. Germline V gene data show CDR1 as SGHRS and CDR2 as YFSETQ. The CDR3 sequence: CASSLPEGNYGYTF. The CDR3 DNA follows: TGCGCCAGCAGCTTACCGGAGGGTAACTATGGCTACACCTTC.

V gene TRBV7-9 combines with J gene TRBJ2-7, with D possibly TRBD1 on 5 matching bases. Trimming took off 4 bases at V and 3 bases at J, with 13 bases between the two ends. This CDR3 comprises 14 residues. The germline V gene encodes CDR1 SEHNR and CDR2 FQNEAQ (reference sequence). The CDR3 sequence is CASSYQLQGYEQYF. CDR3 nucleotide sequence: TGTGCCAGCAGCTACCAACTGCAGGGCTACGAGCAGTACTTC.

The CDR3 is CASSDGLAGTQYF. CDR3 in DNA: TGTGCCAGCAGTGACGGGCTAGCGGGAACCCAGTACTTC. This rearrangement joins TRBV2 to TRBJ2-5, with TRBD2 matching 9 bases. Trimming took 3 bases from V and 8 from J; bases not matched to a gene: 4. This CDR3 is built from 13 residues. From germline, CDR1 is SNHLY and CDR2 FYNNEI.